This T cell receptor beta chain is from a study of regulatory T cells in long-lasting Graves disease. Overall study context: Patients met the persistent Graves' disease definition after over 5 years of antithyroid drugs with positive TSH receptor antibodies. Study-level results: The sample size was small, and this may have reduced accuracy.

Time point denoted: persistent/refractory GD, antithyroid drugs over 5 years with positive TRAb. PBMCs were the source of the RNA used for TCR sequencing. Patients came from an endocrinology department in Xi'an, China. As collected, the peripheral blood samples measured around 9 milliliters each and went into EDTA tubes. This clonotype has just a few counts. What it recognizes is unknown. Both iRepertoire HTBI primers and Arm-PCR of CDR3 regions were used to build the TCR beta libraries. TCRdb itself ran the multiplex PCR reads through MiXCR, one entry per CDR3 protein. The sample lists hundreds of thousands of distinct CDR3 sequences, 20% occurring once. The CDR3 is made up of 14 amino acids. V was trimmed by 3 bases and J by 3 bases, leaving 9 bases between them.

V and J are TRBV12-3 or TRBV12-4 and TRBJ2-1, with D possibly being TRBD2 (5 bases). The TCR sequence derives from a female donor with Graves disease. This sample comprised peripheral blood mononuclear cells (PBMCs), obtained when the disease was refractory, from a patient treated with antithyroid drugs. The CDR3 reads CASSFGRDYNEQFF. In DNA form, the CDR3 reads TGTGCCAGCAGTTTTGGCCGGGACTACAATGAGCAGTTCTTC.